The entry below gives a single TCR beta chain sequence along with its context. As yet, its antigen is unknown. Profiled with immunoSEQ multiplex PCR; TCRdb holds only in-frame clones, not every one. In the table there are more than 65,000 clones, 85% of which are singletons. Trimming cost V 4 bases and J 4 bases; bases outside gene matches: 8. This CDR3 comprises 16 residues. Looked up from germline, CDR1 is SGHKS and CDR2 is YYEKEE (reference sequence). The sample originates from a study of OX40 agonist ivuxolimab in advanced cancers. About the research overall: Patients with prior anti-PD-1, anti-PD-L1 or anti-CTLA-4 therapy were eligible; roughly 40% had some.

Study-level findings and limits: In general, CD8+ T cells held more expanded clones than CD4+ did, on average.

The investigators sampled blood at baseline, at cycle 4 day 1, and at cycle 7 day 1. This clonotype originated in an adult with an advanced solid tumor such as melanoma, head and neck, liver or kidney cancer. The gene calls are TRBV5-5 and TRBJ1-6; 7 bases map to TRBD1. The sequencing used CD4+ or CD8+ T cells sorted from blood, collected in a trial of the OX40 agonist ivuxolimab. The CDR3 region is CASSRVPGQYNSPLHF. The CDR3 DNA reads TGTGCCAGCAGCCGAGTACCGGGACAGTATAATTCACCCCTCCACTTT. The whole variable domain, remainder taken from reference TRBV5-5 and TRBJ1-6, is DAGVTQSPTHLIKTRGQQVTLRCSPISGHKSVSWYQQVLGQGPQFIFQYYEKEERGRGNFPDRFSARQFPNYSSELNVNALLLGDSALYLCASSRVPGQYNSPLHFGNGTRLTVT.